Below, 26 T cell receptor beta chains from the same sample are listed, as sequenced in a study of blood T cell repertoires in COVID-19. The method was immunoSEQ multiplex PCR; TCRdb's version includes in-frame clones alone and lacks a portion of them. The data show 150,000 to 200,000 clones, around nine tenths seen once. Source material: peripheral blood. These TCRs come from a man between 65 and 80 years old with acute or convalescent COVID-19.

This chain joins TRBV2 and TRBJ1-4, with 11 nucleotides matching TRBD1. Per the germline V gene, CDR1 is SNHLY and CDR2 is FYNNEI. The CDR3 loop spans 16 amino acids. V gave up 6 bases and J gave up 3 bases; unmatched junction bases: 6. CDR3 in amino acids: CASRADRGPANEKLFF. Written as DNA, the CDR3 is TGTGCCAGCAGGGCGGACAGGGGGCCGGCTAATGAAAAACTGTTTTTT.

This sequence joins TRBV18 and TRBJ2-5; D not certain. V was clipped by 5 bases and J by 0 bases, with 7 bases between them. The V gene's germline CDR1 is KGHSH and CDR2 LQKENI. CDR3 size: 13 residues. CDR3 nucleotides: TGTGCCAGCTCAAGGCAGGACCAAGAGACCCAGTACTTC. It codes for CASSRQDQETQYF.

The chain has TRBV6-5 and TRBJ1-1; TRBD1 might be the D (6 bases). V shed 1 base and J shed 0 bases, with 9 bases lying between them. The CDR3 runs 15 residues. Germline loops: CDR1 MNHEY, CDR2 SVGAGI. The DNA for the CDR3 is TGTGCCAGCAGTTACTGGGGGCGGATGAACACTGAAGCTTTCTTT. Translation gives CASSYWGRMNTEAFF.

The chain links TRBV7-9 to TRBJ1-5; 7 bases line up with TRBD1. The CDR3 sequence is 16 residues long. The germline CDR1 and CDR2 sequences are SEHNR and FQNEAQ (reference sequence). Germline trimming cut 2 bases from V and 4 bases from J; bases unmatched to any gene: 8. The CDR3 loop reads CASSLTRGTANQPQHF. The CDR3 DNA reads TGTGCCAGCAGCTTAACTCGCGGGACAGCGAATCAGCCCCAGCATTTT.

The chain recombines TRBV27 with TRBJ2-2, with D uncertain. The germline V gene has CDR1 MNHEY and CDR2 SMNVEV (reference sequence). This CDR3 is built from 14 residues. Trimming stripped 2 bases from V and 4 bases from J, with 8 bases between. The CDR3 bases are TGTGCCAGCAGTTTAAACTACCTCACCGGGGAGCTGTTTTTT. Residues: CASSLNYLTGELFF.

The chain uses TRBV27 and TRBJ2-1; 9 bases line up with TRBD2. Germline V gene lookup returns CDR1 MNHEY and CDR2 SMNVEV (reference sequence). The CDR3 is 16 amino acids. V lost 2 bases to trimming and J lost 6 bases; unmatched junction nucleotides: 8. In DNA, the CDR3 is TGTGCCAGCAGTTTACCGAGCGGGAGGTTCCGCAATGAGCAGTTCTTC. Its protein is CASSLPSGRFRNEQFF.

In its sample, this clone was seen once. This chain uses TRBV30 with TRBJ2-1, with D unresolved. The CDR3 sequence is 12 residues long. In germline, CDR1 is GTSNPN, CDR2 SVGIG (reference sequence). V was pared by 1 base and J by 13 bases, with 14 bases between. The CDR3 bases are TGTGCCTGGAGTGCCCCACAGATTAAACAGTTCTTC. Residues: CAWSAPQIKQFF.

The V gene is TRBV28, the J gene TRBJ1-5; D might be TRBD1 (6 bases). CDR3 length equals 14 residues. The germline V and J ends were trimmed by 4 bases and 7 bases, with 14 bases remaining between them. Germline V gene lookup returns CDR1 MDHEN and CDR2 SYDVKM. CDR3 DNA sequence: TGTGCCAGCAGTTCCCACTACAGGGAACAGCCCCAGCATTTT. Translating gives CASSSHYREQPQHF.

CDR3 protein: CASSQDRGTEAFF. CDR3 DNA: TGTGCCAGCAGCCAAGATAGGGGGACTGAAGCTTTCTTT. The chain uses TRBV3-1 (or the pseudogene TRBV3-2) and TRBJ1-1, with a weak D call TRBD1 (6 bases). Germline values: CDR1 LGHDT, CDR2 YNNKEL (reference sequence). V lost 0 bases and J lost 5, with 7 bases in between. The CDR3 sequence is 13 residues long.

V usage is TRBV27 and J usage is TRBJ2-1, with D possibly being TRBD1 (6 bases). The CDR3 covers 14 residues. V was clipped by 7 bases and J by 9 bases, with 19 bases between them. Germline loops: CDR1 MNHEY, CDR2 SMNVEV (reference sequence). The CDR3 protein is CASTSVYREREQFF. As DNA, the CDR3 is TGTGCCAGCACTTCCGTTTACAGGGAGCGTGAGCAGTTCTTC.

The chain is built from TRBV5-1 and TRBJ2-5; TRBD2 aligns across 7 bases. In germline, CDR1 is SGHRS, CDR2 YFSETQ. The CDR3 contains 14 residues. The V segment lost 0 bases and the J segment 5 bases; nucleotides outside the gene matches: 4. The CDR3 nucleotides read TGCGCCAGCAGCTTGGTTGCGGGAGAGGAGACCCAGTACTTC. Its translation is CASSLVAGEETQYF.

This rearrangement joins TRBV5-1 to TRBJ2-5; D is possibly TRBD1 (5 bases). Trimming shortened V by 6 bases and J by 5 bases, and 14 bases separated the two germline ends. Per the germline V gene, CDR1 is SGHRS and CDR2 is YFSETQ. This CDR3 has 13 amino acids. DNA for the CDR3: TGCGCCAGCACGCCAGGGTTGGGGGAGACCCAGTACTTC. Its translation is CASTPGLGETQYF.

The gene calls are TRBV7-8 and TRBJ2-3; D uncertain. Germline V gene data show CDR1 as SGHVS and CDR2 as FQNEAQ. The CDR3 is made up of 14 amino acids. Trimming took 2 bases from V and 3 from J, leaving 9 bases between them. DNA for the CDR3: TGTGCCAGCAGCTTAACCTCAGTTACAGATACGCAGTATTTT. Protein: CASSLTSVTDTQYF. Full variable domain (rest looked up from reference TRBV7-8 and TRBJ2-3): GAGVSQSPRYKVAKRGQDVALRCDPISGHVSLFWYQQALGQGPEFLTYFQNEAQLDKSGLPSDRFFAERPEGSVSTLKIQRTQQEDSAVYLCASSLTSVTDTQYFGPGTRLTVL.

The chain combines TRBV18 with TRBJ2-1, with unresolved D. The V and J ends lost 9 bases and 8 bases respectively, with 11 bases between them. CDR1 KGHSH and CDR2 LQKENI come from the germline V gene. This CDR3 region has 11 residues. The CDR3 bases are TGTGCCAGTAAAGAGGTTGATGAGCAGTTCTTC. Its translation: CASKEVDEQFF.

V is TRBV5-4 and J is TRBJ2-7; 7 bases are a match to TRBD2. Unmatched junction bases numbered 12, after V lost 1 base and J lost 5 bases. The CDR3 runs to 16 residues. Germline-derived CDR1 and CDR2 are SGHNT and YYREEE (reference sequence). The CDR3 DNA reads as TGTGCCAGCAGCTTGCCATGGGGAGGGGTCTCTGACGAGCAGTACTTC. It yields the protein CASSLPWGGVSDEQYF.

The chain couples TRBV28 to TRBJ1-4; D remains unclear. The CDR3 runs 15 residues. Germline loops: CDR1 MDHEN, CDR2 SYDVKM. The V gene lost 4 bases and the J gene lost 7 bases, with 16 bases spanning the gap. CDR3 loop: CASSSPSGVGEKLFF. The CDR3 bases are TGTGCCAGCAGTTCCCCCTCCGGGGTTGGTGAAAAACTGTTTTTT. Supplemented by reference TRBV28 and TRBJ1-4, the full variable domain reads DVKVTQSSRYLVKRTGEKVFLECVQDMDHENMFWYRQDPGLGLRLIYFSYDVKMKEKGDIPEGYSVSREKKERFSLILESASTNQTSMYLCASSSPSGVGEKLFFGSGTQLSVL.

The J gene is TRBJ1-2, the V gene TRBV28; D unresolved. The CDR3 extends over 13 amino acids. V was shortened by 11 bases and J by 4 bases, with 17 bases between the two germline ends. The germline V gene encodes CDR1 MDHEN and CDR2 SYDVKM. CDR3 sequence (DNA): TGTGCCGGTTCCCAACCCACGGGCTATGGCTACACCTTC. Translation: CAGSQPTGYGYTF.

V is TRBV24-1 and J is TRBJ2-3, with TRBD2 matching 10 bases. The CDR3 contains 15 residues. The V and J ends lost 11 bases and 6 bases, in that order; junction bases with no gene match: 13. Germline V gives CDR1 KGHDR, CDR2 SFDVKD. CDR3 sequence (DNA): TGTGCCAGCTCAGCGGGAGGGCGGGGGTCCGATACGCAGTATTTT. Encoded protein: CASSAGGRGSDTQYF.

V usage is TRBV7-3 and J usage is TRBJ2-2; 11 bases line up with TRBD2. The CDR3 runs to 15 residues. With V trimmed by 5 bases and J by 5 bases, 4 bases remained unmatched. CDR1 and CDR2 (germline): SGHTA, FQGTGA. Here the CDR3 DNA reads TGTGCCAGCAGCGAGACTAGCGGGGTAACCGGGGAGCTGTTTTTT. Residues: CASSETSGVTGELFF.

This clone has just a few counts. The J gene is TRBJ2-2, the V gene TRBV2; TRBD2 might be the D (5 bases). The CDR3 sequence is 12 residues long. In germline, CDR1 is SNHLY, CDR2 FYNNEI. The V and J ends lost 8 bases and 3 bases respectively, with 7 bases between them. CDR3 region: CASGSYTGELFF. CDR3 sequence (DNA): TGTGCCAGCGGGAGCTACACCGGGGAGCTGTTTTTT. Full variable domain (rest looked up from reference TRBV2 and TRBJ2-2): EPEVTQTPSHQVTQMGQEVILRCVPISNHLYFYWYRQILGQKVEFLVSFYNNEISEKSEIFDDQFSVERPDGSNFTLKIRSTKLEDSAMYFCASGSYTGELFFGEGSRLTVL.

V usage is TRBV18 and J usage is TRBJ1-5, with D possibly being TRBD1 (5 bases). CDR1 KGHSH and CDR2 LQKENI come from the germline V gene. Trimming shortened V by 1 base and J by 3 bases, and 10 bases separated the two germline ends. The CDR3 length is 15 residues. CDR3 region: CASSPRSGYNQPQHF. DNA of the CDR3: TGTGCCAGCTCACCACGGTCAGGGTACAATCAGCCCCAGCATTTT.

The CDR3 loop reads CASSLGQGFWNTEAFF. The CDR3 nucleotides read TGCGCCAGCAGCTTGGGACAGGGGTTTTGGAACACTGAAGCTTTCTTT. This chain joins TRBV5-1 and TRBJ1-1, with 8 bases identical to TRBD1. CDR1 is SGHRS, CDR2 YFSETQ, per germline. The CDR3 length is 16 residues. Trimming took 0 bases from V and 1 from J; bases not matched to a gene: 5. Full variable domain (missing parts from reference TRBV5-1 and TRBJ1-1): KAGVTQTPRYLIKTRGQQVTLSCSPISGHRSVSWYQQTPGQGLQFLFEYFSETQRNKGNFPGRFSGRQFSNSRSEMNVSTLELGDSALYLCASSLGQGFWNTEAFFGQGTRLTVV.

V and J are TRBV6-5 and TRBJ1-5; D not certain. There are 14 residues in the CDR3. In germline, CDR1 is MNHEY, CDR2 SVGAGI. The V end lost 8 bases, the J end lost 0 bases, and 11 bases lay between the germline ends. CDR3 nucleotides: TGTGCCAGCTGGGAGAGTTATAGCAATCAGCCCCAGCATTTT. This gives the protein CASWESYSNQPQHF.

J is TRBJ1-2 and V is TRBV18, with 9 bases matching TRBD1. Per the germline V gene, CDR1 is KGHSH and CDR2 is LQKENI. This CDR3 region has 14 residues. The ends lost 2 bases at V and 6 bases at J; junction bases unmatched: 4. The CDR3 here is CASSPTGGGHGYTF. For the CDR3, the DNA is TGTGCCAGCTCACCAACAGGGGGCGGACATGGCTACACCTTC.

The chain has TRBV27 and TRBJ1-2; 9 nucleotides agree with TRBD1. After removal of 6 bases from V and 8 bases from J, the junction contained 16 bases not matched to a gene. From germline, CDR1 is MNHEY and CDR2 SMNVEV (reference sequence). This CDR3 spans 16 amino acids. CDR3 sequence: CASRTTPGQGSLGYTF. The CDR3 DNA follows: TGTGCCAGCAGAACCACTCCGGGACAGGGTAGTTTAGGCTACACCTTC.

The rearrangement links TRBV29-1 to TRBJ2-1, with 7 bases lining up with TRBD1. Germline-derived CDR1 and CDR2 are SQVTM and ANQGSEA. The CDR3 is 14 amino acids. V lost 3 bases, J lost 7 bases, and 9 bases stayed unmatched. CDR3 amino acids: CSVEETGLGNEQFF. DNA of the CDR3: TGCAGCGTTGAGGAGACAGGGTTGGGGAATGAGCAGTTCTTC.